This TCR beta chain was observed in a study of CD8+ T cells in alopecia areata (dated by TCRdb to 2017 to 2018). About the full investigation: In both human patients and the C3H/HeJ mouse model, the study applied high-throughput TCRbeta sequencing to look at T cell clonal expansion in alopecia areata. immunoSEQ multiplex PCR using 35 Vbeta forward primers and 13 Jbeta reverse primers was used to amplify TCRbeta CDR3 regions. Scalp clonality was compared across normal scalp (n=4), patchy alopecia areata scalp (n=8), and alopecia totalis/universalis scalp (n=8). On the human side, TCRbeta sequencing was run on scalp tissue and on sorted CD4+ and CD8+ peripheral blood T cells from healthy controls and from alopecia areata patients with either patchy or totalis/universalis disease. RNA came from the PAXgene miRNA kit for fixed scalp, the miRNeasy kit for PBMCs, and the RNeasy kit for mouse skin. Here is what the overall study found, with its caveats: TCR sequences shared between patients were less clear than in mice, possibly partly because of HLA diversity in the patient population. Higher clonality and more expanded CD8+ clones were observed in lesional scalp than in normal scalp, particularly in alopecia totalis/universalis, a finding suggestive of antigenic drive. Unlike mouse skin, which is dominated by gammadelta T cells, normal human skin has resident alphabeta T cells that are also sequenced, and this complicates analysis of the scalp TCR repertoire.

Libraries were prepared through the immunoSEQ multiplex PCR assay. RNA was extracted from all samples and reverse transcribed into cDNA as template for TCR sequencing. SuperScript III was used for first-strand cDNA synthesis, primed with a 2:1 mix of oligo-dT and random hexamers. A synthetic immune receptor repertoire was used to assess amplification bias, and residual bias was removed computationally. For the original study's pipeline: After raw reads were preprocessed to remove errors, the CDR3 was defined following IMGT conventions as running from the conserved cysteine to phenylalanine. Clonality was computed as 1 minus the Shannon entropy, with the entropy normalized by log2 of the number of productive unique TCRs. Whether each scalp clone was CD4 or CD8 was inferred by checking scalp TCRbeta sequences against the CD4 and CD8 repertoires from sorted blood. TCRdb took over this immuneACCESS table, retaining in-frame rearrangements with V and J assigned. Such tables are incomplete; in checked studies, under half of the missing clones stem from an unresolved V gene, and the remainder is unexplained. V, J and clone size are taken as reported in that table, and D and trimming were inferred from the DNA itself. In this sample the table shows approximately 99,000 clones, 50% to 70% of which occur a single time. The ten biggest clones cover around 25% of the sample.

Lesional scalp punch biopsies and peripheral blood were obtained from alopecia areata patients. After PBMCs were isolated by density centrifugation and stained for CD3, CD4 and CD8, a FACSAria was used to sort CD4+ and CD8+ T cells. The untreated alopecia areata patients were recruited through a multicenter biomarker study. In a few patients from the biomarker study, the blood CD8+ T cells went through an additional sort into NKG2D-low and NKG2D-high fractions. Comments on this clone: Its antigen is still unknown. No quality values exist for individual bases; no much larger clone is one base distant.

Relative to germline, V is missing 6 bases and J is missing 2 bases, with 6 bases of the junction outside any gene match. From the germline V gene, CDR1 is MDHEN and CDR2 is SYDVKM. Inclusive of the bounding cysteine and phenylalanine, the CDR3 is 15 residues long. Only CDR3 DNA remains: 45 bases, in frame from the first base. Sequenced: NKG2D-low CD8+ T cells sorted from blood. The meaning of the sample's cell subset or site label: sorted CD8+ NKG2D-low blood T cells. This sequence originates from a human donor with alopecia areata. The sequence joins TRBV28 to TRBJ2-1; 8 middle bases align to TRBD1. CDR3 region: CASSLDRGAYNEQFF. The DNA sequence is given as TGTGCCAGCAGCCTTGACAGGGGCGCCTACAATGAGCAGTTCTTC.